This T cell receptor beta chain was sequenced in a study of T cell responses to AZD1222 COVID-19 vaccine. Points from the study as a whole: Possibly, clonal diversity was underestimated; donors were largely white British and included more females.

TCRdb's copy holds only in-frame clones and misses some; the assay was immunoSEQ multiplex PCR. The sample holds 110,000 or so clones, approximately 87% seen once. As concerns this clone: What it binds is not known.

V shed 3 bases, J shed 14 bases, and the junction held 12 bases outside the gene matches. The CDR3 sequence is 16 residues long. In germline, CDR1 is MDHEN, CDR2 SYDVKM. The sequence was collected from an adult who received the AZD1222 COVID-19 vaccine. The V gene is TRBV28, the J gene TRBJ1-6, with 11 bases matching TRBD1. The starting material was peripheral blood, obtained 28 days after the second AZD1222 dose. The CDR3 loop is CASSLPPGTGGETLHF. The CDR3 DNA reads as TGTGCCAGCAGTTTGCCACCGGGGACAGGGGGTGAGACCCTCCACTTT.